This entry features one T cell receptor beta chain sequence. The data are from a study of blood T cell repertoires in COVID-19. Study information: T cells, B-cell-depleted T cells, or PBMCs provided the cDNA or gDNA that served as material.

Authors' processing steps: Counts of nucleated cells, estimated from reference gene primer amplification, were obtained. Clones were read by immunoSEQ multiplex PCR, and TCRdb kept only the in-frame ones, dropping some. Clonal size and the V and J genes are those of that table, whereas D and trimming came from the DNA. Among tens of thousands of clones listed, 65% to 80% were seen once. This CDR3 has 12 residues. Germline-derived CDR1 and CDR2 are MNHNS and SASEGT. Trimming took 5 bases from V and 7 from J, leaving 12 bases between them. The chain joins TRBV6-1 to TRBJ2-7; D not certain. The clonotype comes from a woman older than 75 with active or convalescent COVID-19. The sequencing input was peripheral blood. The CDR3: CASSPLLSEQYF. DNA for the CDR3: TGTGCCAGCAGTCCCCTCTTGTCGGAGCAGTACTTC.